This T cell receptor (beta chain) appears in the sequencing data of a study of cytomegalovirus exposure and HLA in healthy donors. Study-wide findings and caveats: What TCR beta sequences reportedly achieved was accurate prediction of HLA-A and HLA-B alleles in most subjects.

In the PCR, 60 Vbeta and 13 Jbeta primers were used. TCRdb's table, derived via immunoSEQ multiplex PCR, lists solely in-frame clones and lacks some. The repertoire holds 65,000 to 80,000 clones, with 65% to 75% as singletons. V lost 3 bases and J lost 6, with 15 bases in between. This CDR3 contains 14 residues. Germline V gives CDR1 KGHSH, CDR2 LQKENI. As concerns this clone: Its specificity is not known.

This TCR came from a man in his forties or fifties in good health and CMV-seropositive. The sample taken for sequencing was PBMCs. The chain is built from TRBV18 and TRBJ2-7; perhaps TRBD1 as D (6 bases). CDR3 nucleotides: TGTGCCAGCTCACCTCAGACAGGTTTAGCCGAGCAGTACTTC. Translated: CASSPQTGLAEQYF.